A selection of T cell receptor beta chains follows, all from one sample in a study of T cell responses to AZD1222 COVID-19 vaccine. TCRdb's copy holds only in-frame clones and misses some; the assay was immunoSEQ multiplex PCR. The table lists 250,000 to 300,000 clones, approximately 94% of them singletons. The specimen was peripheral blood, collected 28 days after the second AZD1222 dose. The receptors derive from an adult who received the AZD1222 COVID-19 vaccine. Each CDR3 is given with its conserved first and last residue. A D gene is named only where the DNA matches it firmly. Not all rows give a size; the values are once, few, many and, for expanded clones, a class.

cdr3_aa: CSASLGASGEDTQYF
cdr3_nt: TGCAGTGCTAGTCTCGGGGCTAGCGGGGAGGATACGCAGTATTTT
d_call: TRBD2
v_call: TRBV20-1
j_call: TRBJ2-3
clone_size: -

cdr3_aa: CASSPAGSGVHQPQHF
cdr3_nt: TGTGCCAGCAGCCCCGCGGGGTCGGGGGTCCATCAGCCCCAGCATTTT
d_call: -
v_call: TRBV7-2
j_call: TRBJ1-5
clone_size: -

cdr3_aa: CASSFGYEREEGETQYF
cdr3_nt: TGCGCCAGCAGCTTTGGGTACGAGCGGGAGGAGGGAGAGACCCAGTACTTC
d_call: TRBD2
v_call: TRBV5-1
j_call: TRBJ2-5
clone_size: -

cdr3_aa: CASSESGGLVNYGYTF
cdr3_nt: TGCGCCAGCAGCGAGTCAGGGGGCCTGGTTAACTATGGCTACACCTTC
d_call: TRBD1
v_call: TRBV5-1
j_call: TRBJ1-2
clone_size: -

cdr3_aa: CSASRRGAMNTEAFF
cdr3_nt: TGCAGTGCTAGTAGGCGGGGGGCCATGAACACTGAAGCTTTCTTT
d_call: -
v_call: TRBV20-1
j_call: TRBJ1-1
clone_size: -

cdr3_aa: CASSLAGRGQPRQYF
cdr3_nt: TGTGCCAGCAGCTTGGCGGGCAGGGGCCAACCGCGGCAGTACTTC
d_call: -
v_call: TRBV5-4
j_call: TRBJ2-7
clone_size: -

cdr3_aa: CASSLGTPNQPQHF
cdr3_nt: TGTGCCAGCAGTTTAGGGACACCGAATCAGCCCCAGCATTTT
d_call: -
v_call: TRBV27
j_call: TRBJ1-5
clone_size: -

cdr3_aa: CAISDFGQEGDTQYF
cdr3_nt: TGTGCCATCAGTGACTTTGGACAGGAGGGGGATACGCAGTATTTT
d_call: -
v_call: TRBV10-3
j_call: TRBJ2-3
clone_size: -

cdr3_aa: CASSGWPPGELFF
cdr3_nt: TGTGCCAGCAGCGGTTGGCCTCCCGGGGAGCTGTTTTTT
d_call: -
v_call: TRBV7-3
j_call: TRBJ2-2
clone_size: -

cdr3_aa: CAISESDPELNQPQHF
cdr3_nt: TGTGCCATCAGTGAGTCGGACCCAGAACTCAATCAGCCCCAGCATTTT
d_call: -
v_call: TRBV10-3
j_call: TRBJ1-5
clone_size: once

cdr3_aa: CASRKQVFSNQPQHF
cdr3_nt: TGTGCCAGCAGGAAACAGGTATTCTCTAATCAGCCCCAGCATTTT
d_call: -
v_call: TRBV6-5
j_call: TRBJ1-5
clone_size: few

cdr3_aa: CASSIGDRGGDEQFF
cdr3_nt: TGTGCCAGTAGTATAGGGGACCGAGGGGGCGATGAGCAGTTCTTC
d_call: TRBD1
v_call: TRBV19
j_call: TRBJ2-1
clone_size: -

cdr3_aa: CASSPMTLGRDTQYF
cdr3_nt: TGTGCCAGCAGCCCCATGACCCTTGGGCGTGATACGCAGTATTTT
d_call: -
v_call: TRBV3-1/TRBV3-2
j_call: TRBJ2-3
clone_size: -

cdr3_aa: CASSGQLGTGYGYTF
cdr3_nt: TGTGCCAGCAGCGGACAATTAGGGACAGGCTATGGCTACACCTTC
d_call: TRBD1
v_call: TRBV7-8
j_call: TRBJ1-2
clone_size: -

cdr3_aa: CASRAGGETQYF
cdr3_nt: TGTGCCAGCAGAGCGGGGGGAGAGACCCAGTACTTC
d_call: TRBD2
v_call: TRBV3-1/TRBV3-2
j_call: TRBJ2-5
clone_size: -

cdr3_aa: CGFSRGGSFDEQFF
cdr3_nt: TGCGGTTTCTCAAGAGGGGGGTCCTTCGATGAGCAGTTCTTC
d_call: -
v_call: TRBV5-1
j_call: TRBJ2-1
clone_size: -

cdr3_aa: CASSLGTVGNTIYF
cdr3_nt: TGTGCCAGCAGCTTAGGGACAGTTGGAAACACCATATATTTT
d_call: -
v_call: TRBV11-2
j_call: TRBJ1-3
clone_size: -

cdr3_aa: CASSHPGTGGYEQYF
cdr3_nt: TGTGCCAGCAGCCACCCAGGGACAGGGGGCTACGAGCAGTACTTC
d_call: TRBD1
v_call: TRBV3-1/TRBV3-2
j_call: TRBJ2-7
clone_size: -

cdr3_aa: CASSVGPLVNEKLFF
cdr3_nt: TGTGCCAGCAGCGTAGGCCCACTTGTTAATGAAAAACTGTTTTTT
d_call: -
v_call: TRBV9
j_call: TRBJ1-4
clone_size: -

cdr3_aa: CASIPRGENTEAFF
cdr3_nt: TGTGCCAGCATCCCCAGGGGAGAGAACACTGAAGCTTTCTTT
d_call: -
v_call: TRBV21-1
j_call: TRBJ1-1
clone_size: -

cdr3_aa: CASSLGFSGFYEQYF
cdr3_nt: TGTGCCAGCAGCTTAGGTTTTAGCGGATTCTACGAGCAGTACTTC
d_call: -
v_call: TRBV7-8
j_call: TRBJ2-7
clone_size: -

cdr3_aa: CASSQAPKETQYF
cdr3_nt: TGTGCCAGCAGCCAAGCGCCCAAAGAGACCCAGTACTTC
d_call: -
v_call: TRBV3-1/TRBV3-2
j_call: TRBJ2-5
clone_size: -

cdr3_aa: CTSSQDLGQGKYQPQHF
cdr3_nt: TGCACCAGCAGCCAAGATTTGGGACAGGGTAAATATCAGCCCCAGCATTTT
d_call: -
v_call: TRBV1
j_call: TRBJ1-5
clone_size: -

cdr3_aa: CASSLGLAGEQETQYF
cdr3_nt: TGTGCCAGCAGCTTAGGACTAGCGGGGGAACAAGAGACCCAGTACTTC
d_call: TRBD2
v_call: TRBV7-3
j_call: TRBJ2-5
clone_size: -

cdr3_aa: CASSWGWGSTEAFF
cdr3_nt: TGTGCCAGCAGTTGGGGTTGGGGGAGCACTGAAGCTTTCTTT
d_call: -
v_call: TRBV27
j_call: TRBJ1-1
clone_size: -

cdr3_aa: CASSLGTGGSADTQYF
cdr3_nt: TGCGCCAGCAGCTTAGGGACAGGGGGATCGGCAGATACGCAGTATTTT
d_call: TRBD1
v_call: TRBV5-1
j_call: TRBJ2-3
clone_size: -

cdr3_aa: CASSRQENTGELFF
cdr3_nt: TGTGCCAGCAGTAGACAGGAGAACACCGGGGAGCTGTTTTTT
d_call: -
v_call: TRBV5-4
j_call: TRBJ2-2
clone_size: -

cdr3_aa: CAISESRDYNEQFF
cdr3_nt: TGTGCCATCAGTGAGTCAAGGGACTACAATGAGCAGTTCTTC
d_call: -
v_call: TRBV10-3
j_call: TRBJ2-1
clone_size: -

cdr3_aa: CATIRTDDSPLHF
cdr3_nt: TGTGCCACCATACGGACAGATGATTCACCCCTCCACTTT
d_call: -
v_call: TRBV9
j_call: TRBJ1-6
clone_size: -

cdr3_aa: CASSFNGGNTEAFF
cdr3_nt: TGTGCCAGCAGCTTTAACGGGGGGAACACTGAAGCTTTCTTT
d_call: -
v_call: TRBV7-2
j_call: TRBJ1-1
clone_size: -

cdr3_aa: CASSLMGVGTEAFF
cdr3_nt: TGCGCCAGCAGCTTGATGGGGGTCGGCACTGAAGCTTTCTTT
d_call: -
v_call: TRBV5-1
j_call: TRBJ1-1
clone_size: -

cdr3_aa: CASSQVSRLAGGPNEQFF
cdr3_nt: TGTGCCAGCAGCCAAGTTAGCCGACTAGCGGGGGGGCCCAATGAGCAGTTCTTC
d_call: TRBD2
v_call: TRBV4-2
j_call: TRBJ2-1
clone_size: -

cdr3_aa: CASTELGQANTGELFF
cdr3_nt: TGCGCCAGCACCGAGCTGGGACAGGCAAACACCGGGGAGCTGTTTTTT
d_call: TRBD1
v_call: TRBV5-1
j_call: TRBJ2-2
clone_size: -

cdr3_aa: CASSPKRGGYVYGYTF
cdr3_nt: TGTGCCAGCAGTCCTAAGAGGGGGGGCTATGTCTATGGCTACACCTTC
d_call: -
v_call: TRBV27
j_call: TRBJ1-2
clone_size: -

cdr3_aa: CASSGTGWGAFF
cdr3_nt: TGTGCCAGCAGCGGCACAGGGTGGGGAGCTTTCTTT
d_call: -
v_call: TRBV12-3/TRBV12-4
j_call: TRBJ1-1
clone_size: -

cdr3_aa: CTSRTQGLWRKTHGYTF
cdr3_nt: TGCACCAGCAGAACGCAGGGTTTGTGGCGAAAGACCCATGGCTACACCTTC
d_call: -
v_call: TRBV1
j_call: TRBJ1-2
clone_size: -

cdr3_aa: CASVQNYEQYF
cdr3_nt: TGTGCCAGCGTACAAAACTACGAGCAGTACTTC
d_call: -
v_call: TRBV28
j_call: TRBJ2-7
clone_size: -

cdr3_aa: CASSEGQGREQYF
cdr3_nt: TGCGCCAGCAGCGAGGGACAGGGGAGAGAGCAGTACTTC
d_call: TRBD1
v_call: TRBV5-1
j_call: TRBJ2-7
clone_size: -

cdr3_aa: CAVQGVGNEQFF
cdr3_nt: TGTGCCGTCCAGGGGGTAGGCAATGAGCAGTTCTTC
d_call: TRBD1
v_call: TRBV3-1/TRBV3-2
j_call: TRBJ2-1
clone_size: once

cdr3_aa: CASSLVGDRNTEAFF
cdr3_nt: TGTGCCAGCAGCTTAGTTGGGGACAGGAACACTGAAGCTTTCTTT
d_call: TRBD1
v_call: TRBV7-2
j_call: TRBJ1-1
clone_size: -

cdr3_aa: CASSLVGTSGGYNEQFF
cdr3_nt: TGTGCCAGCAGCTTAGTAGGGACTAGCGGGGGGTACAATGAGCAGTTCTTC
d_call: TRBD2
v_call: TRBV7-2
j_call: TRBJ2-1
clone_size: once

cdr3_aa: CASTSTVNTEAFF
cdr3_nt: TGTGCCAGCACCTCAACAGTGAACACTGAAGCTTTCTTT
d_call: -
v_call: TRBV27
j_call: TRBJ1-1
clone_size: -

cdr3_aa: CASRQDTNTEAFF
cdr3_nt: TGTGCCAGCAGGCAGGACACGAACACTGAAGCTTTCTTT
d_call: -
v_call: TRBV2
j_call: TRBJ1-1
clone_size: -

cdr3_aa: CATRTHLDTGELFF
cdr3_nt: TGTGCCACCCGGACTCACTTAGACACCGGGGAGCTGTTTTTT
d_call: -
v_call: TRBV4-2
j_call: TRBJ2-2
clone_size: -

cdr3_aa: CASSDGQPHGETQYF
cdr3_nt: TGTGCCAGCAGTGATGGACAGCCTCACGGAGAGACCCAGTACTTC
d_call: -
v_call: TRBV28
j_call: TRBJ2-5
clone_size: -

cdr3_aa: CASSLQGKWETQYF
cdr3_nt: TGTGCCAGCAGCCTACAGGGGAAATGGGAGACCCAGTACTTC
d_call: TRBD1
v_call: TRBV5-6
j_call: TRBJ2-5
clone_size: -

cdr3_aa: CASSMWSGRNEGEAFF
cdr3_nt: TGTGCCAGTAGTATGTGGTCAGGCAGAAACGAGGGTGAAGCTTTCTTT
d_call: -
v_call: TRBV19
j_call: TRBJ1-1
clone_size: -

cdr3_aa: CASSLPARGYEQYF
cdr3_nt: TGTGCCAGCAGCTTGCCCGCCAGGGGCTACGAGCAGTACTTC
d_call: -
v_call: TRBV5-6
j_call: TRBJ2-7
clone_size: -

cdr3_aa: CASSQQRTGNQPQHF
cdr3_nt: TGTGCCAGCAGCCAGCAAAGGACAGGGAATCAGCCCCAGCATTTT
d_call: TRBD1
v_call: TRBV3-1/TRBV3-2
j_call: TRBJ1-5
clone_size: -

cdr3_aa: CASSQSIQYVGEQYF
cdr3_nt: TGCGCCAGCAGTCAATCGATACAGTACGTCGGCGAGCAGTACTTC
d_call: -
v_call: TRBV23-1
j_call: TRBJ2-7
clone_size: -

cdr3_aa: CASSFGPNTEAFF
cdr3_nt: TGTGCCAGCAGTTTCGGTCCGAACACTGAAGCTTTCTTT
d_call: -
v_call: TRBV11-2
j_call: TRBJ1-1
clone_size: -

cdr3_aa: CASSQGAGELGEQYF
cdr3_nt: TGTGCCAGCAGCCAAGGGGCAGGGGAGTTAGGGGAGCAGTACTTC
d_call: -
v_call: TRBV3-1/TRBV3-2
j_call: TRBJ2-7
clone_size: -